This is a list of T cell receptor beta chains from one sample in a study of glioma-infiltrating T cells after dendritic cell vaccination. Produced via immunoSEQ multiplex PCR; TCRdb's table is partial and in-frame only. The sample contains about 87,000 clones, over 85% of which appear only once. The sequencing here drew on blood, taken before dendritic cell vaccination. All receptors come from a human donor with glioblastoma. Each CDR3 is given with its conserved first and last residue. A D gene is named only where the DNA matches it firmly. Where a row states a size, it is once, few, many or the class of an expanded clone; other rows omit it.

>TRBV19|-|TRBJ2-4|-
TGTGCCAGTAGTATAGCAGCGGCGTTAGCCAAAAACATTCAGTACTTC
CASSIAAALAKNIQYF
>TRBV30|-|TRBJ2-1|-
TGTGCCTGGAGAGCGACGAATGAGCAGTTCTTC
CAWRATNEQFF
>TRBV7-6|-|TRBJ2-3|-
TGTGCCAGCAGCTTAGGGCTGGGGCCAGATACGCAGTATTTT
CASSLGLGPDTQYF
>TRBV11-3|TRBD2|TRBJ2-7|-
TGTGCCAGCAGCTTAGCAACAGCGGGAGCCTCCTACGAGCAGTACTTC
CASSLATAGASYEQYF
>TRBV7-8|-|TRBJ2-4|-
TGTGCCAGCAGCACTGAGACAGGCATAGCCAAAAACATTCAGTACTTC
CASSTETGIAKNIQYF
>TRBV11-2|TRBD2|TRBJ2-7|-
TGTGCCAGCAGCCCACAGACTAGCGGGGATCTTTACGAGCAGTACTTC
CASSPQTSGDLYEQYF
>TRBV9|TRBD2|TRBJ2-3|-
TGTGCCAGCAGCGGTGGTGCGGGAGTCACAGATACGCAGTATTTT
CASSGGAGVTDTQYF
>TRBV28|-|TRBJ1-2|-
TGTGCCAGCAGTAGCCCCCTGGGCCCCTATGGCTACACCTTC
CASSSPLGPYGYTF
>TRBV6-5|-|TRBJ1-2|-
TGTGCCAGCAGTGGAGGGGTTGGGCCGGGGAGCTACACCTTC
CASSGGVGPGSYTF
>TRBV5-6|-|TRBJ1-6|-
TGTGCCAGCAGCTTGGTGACAACCAATAATTCACCCCTCCACTTT
CASSLVTTNNSPLHF
>TRBV6-5|-|TRBJ2-5|-
TGTGCCAGCAGTGAAGAGAAGCAAGAGACCCAGTACTTC
CASSEEKQETQYF
>TRBV4-2|TRBD2|TRBJ2-3|-
TGTGCCAGCAGCCAGCGACCAAGCGGGAGCGGCACAGATACGCAGTATTTT
CASSQRPSGSGTDTQYF
>TRBV27|-|TRBJ2-6|-
TGTGCCAGCAGAACCGGGACACCCGCCGGGGCCAACGTCCTGACTTTC
CASRTGTPAGANVLTF
>TRBV19|TRBD2|TRBJ2-1|-
TGTGCCAGTAGTATAGCGGGAGGGCCGAGGAATGAGCAGTTCTTC
CASSIAGGPRNEQFF
>TRBV19|TRBD2|TRBJ2-3|once
TGTGCCAGTAGTATAGAGGCTAGCGGGGGGGCACTAGATACGCAGTATTTT
CASSIEASGGALDTQYF
>TRBV4-1|-|TRBJ1-5|-
TGCGCCAGCAGCCAGCAGGGAATTCAGCCCCAGCATTTT
CASSQQGIQPQHF
>TRBV29-1|-|TRBJ1-2|-
TGCAGCGTTCTCCCCCCTAACTATGGCTACACCTTC
CSVLPPNYGYTF
>TRBV29-1|-|TRBJ1-1|few
TGCAGCGTTGATTATCAGGGAGGGACTGAAGCTTTCTTT
CSVDYQGGTEAFF
>TRBV10-3|TRBD2|TRBJ2-7|-
TGTGCGACTAGCGGGGGAACCTACGAGCAGTACTTC
CATSGGTYEQYF
>TRBV25-1|-|TRBJ2-7|-
TGTGCCAGCAGCAATCCGGGACACCTACCAGAGCAGTACTTC
CASSNPGHLPEQYF
>TRBV19|-|TRBJ2-7|-
TGTGCCAGTAGTAAGTCATCGGTGGATCTGAGGGAGCAGTACTTC
CASSKSSVDLREQYF
>TRBV2|-|TRBJ1-1|-
TGTGCCAGCAGTCCACACCCGCAGACAGCTGTGAACACTGAAGCTTTCTTT
CASSPHPQTAVNTEAFF
>TRBV4-1|-|TRBJ2-1|-
TGCGCCAGCAGCCATGGATTTCTAGGGGGATACAATGAGCAGTTCTTC
CASSHGFLGGYNEQFF